The 22 T cell receptor beta chains reported below all come from one sample, sequenced in a study of blood T cell repertoires in COVID-19. TCRdb keeps only in-frame clones here, not all; method: immunoSEQ multiplex PCR. This table has 200,000 to 250,000 clones, 85% to 90% appearing once. The sequencing sample was made of PBMCs or T cells enriched from blood (not recorded which). The receptors stem from a young man who had been exposed to COVID-19.

The chain uses TRBV3-1 (or the pseudogene TRBV3-2) and TRBJ2-5; D is perhaps TRBD2 (5 bases). CDR3 length: 13 residues. Germline CDR1 reads LGHDT; CDR2 reads YNNKEL (reference sequence). Trimming removed 4 bases at V and 3 bases at J, with 9 bases between. The CDR3 is CASSPSGKETQYF. The CDR3, as DNA: TGTGCCAGCAGCCCAAGCGGCAAAGAGACCCAGTACTTC.

V gene TRBV10-3 combines with J gene TRBJ1-3; D gene uncertain. This CDR3 spans 13 amino acids. The ends were cut back, 3 bases at V and 8 bases at J, with 11 bases in the middle. The germline CDR1 and CDR2 sequences are ENHRY and SYGVKD. The CDR3 DNA reads as TGTGCCATCAGTGACCCAGGAACGTACACCATATATTTT. This sequence encodes CAISDPGTYTIYF.

The genes are TRBV5-6 and TRBJ1-5; no reliable D call. This CDR3 comprises 14 residues. CDR1 SGHDT and CDR2 YYEEEE come from the germline V gene. The ends were cut back, 1 base at V and 7 bases at J, with 12 bases in the middle. The CDR3 spells CASSLLRGEQPQHF. For the CDR3, the DNA is TGTGCCAGCAGCTTGTTGCGCGGGGAGCAGCCCCAGCATTTT.

The chain joins TRBV7-9 to TRBJ2-7; TRBD2 aligns across 8 bases. The germline V gene has CDR1 SEHNR and CDR2 FQNEAQ (reference sequence). The CDR3 runs to 15 residues. V shed 5 bases, J shed 0 bases, and the junction held 6 bases outside the gene matches. Written as DNA, the CDR3 is TGTGCCAGCAGCACCTTAGCGGGGTCCTCCTACGAGCAGTACTTC. Its translation is CASSTLAGSSYEQYF.

This chain connects TRBV19 to TRBJ1-2; D unresolved. Germline V gene sequence: CDR1 LNHDA, CDR2 SQIVND (reference sequence). Trimming left V 5 bases short and J 1 base short, with 8 bases between. The CDR3 is made up of 13 amino acids. The CDR3 coding sequence is TGTGCCAGTAGTTTGGGCCTTAACTATGGCTACACCTTC. Encoded protein: CASSLGLNYGYTF.

The chain links TRBV6-1 to TRBJ2-7; 12 positions match TRBD2. This CDR3 region has 16 residues. Germline CDR1 MNHNS, CDR2 SASEGT. The ends lost 4 bases at V and 2 bases at J; junction bases unmatched: 6. In DNA form, the CDR3 reads TGTGCCAGCAGTGCACGACTAGCGGGGGCCACCTACGAGCAGTACTTC. The encoded protein is CASSARLAGATYEQYF.

As to this clone: A much larger clone lies a single base off, so this may be a read error. V usage is TRBV7-2 and J usage is TRBJ1-2; 9 bases agree with TRBD1. The V gene end was trimmed by 4 bases and the J gene end by 4 bases; junction bases not matched to a gene: 1. CDR1 and CDR2 from the germline V gene are SGHTA and FQGNSA. This CDR3 has 13 amino acids. The CDR3 DNA sequence: TGTGCCAGCAGCTCGGGACAGGGCTATGGCTACACCTTC. Protein product: CASSSGQGYGYTF.

V usage is TRBV19 and J usage is TRBJ1-2; no firm D call. The germline V gene has CDR1 LNHDA and CDR2 SQIVND (reference sequence). This CDR3 is 15 amino acids long. V was shortened by 2 bases and J by 3 bases, with 13 bases between the two germline ends. This CDR3 is CASSIRSAEDYGYTF. The CDR3 DNA follows: TGTGCCAGTAGTATACGGTCAGCCGAGGACTATGGCTACACCTTC.

V is TRBV1 and J is TRBJ2-4; the tabulated D call, TRBD2, remains unverified against the DNA. TRBV1 represents a pseudogene. The CDR3 consists of 17 residues. Written as DNA, the CDR3 is TGCACCAGCAGCCAGACGGGGGAGCGGGACATAAAAAACATTCAGTACTTC. Translation gives CTSSQTGERDIKNIQYF.

The CDR3 DNA reads TGTGCCAGCAGCTTTCGCGGGGCAGATACGCAGTATTTT. Its protein product is CASSFRGADTQYF. The J gene is TRBJ2-3, the V gene TRBV7-2, with a possible D match to TRBD2 (6 bases). V lost 3 bases and J lost 4, with 8 bases in between. In germline, CDR1 is SGHTA, CDR2 FQGNSA. This CDR3 is 13 amino acids long.

The V call is TRBV5-1, the J call TRBJ2-2; 8 nucleotides agree with TRBD2. There are 18 residues in the CDR3. Germline-derived CDR1 and CDR2 are SGHRS and YFSETQ. V shed 3 bases and J 1 base; nucleotides not matched to a gene: 11. The DNA of the CDR3 is TGCGCCAGCAGCTCCAAGGTGCGGGGGGCCATGAACACCGGGGAGCTGTTTTTT. It yields the protein CASSSKVRGAMNTGELFF.

The chain has TRBV9 and TRBJ1-1; 9 bases line up with TRBD1. The CDR3 is 17 amino acids. Germline CDR1 reads SGDLS; CDR2 reads YYNGEE. The V and J ends lost 4 bases and 5 bases, in that order; junction bases with no gene match: 15. Here the CDR3 reads CASSSGQGKGKGTEAFF. The CDR3 bases are TGTGCCAGCAGCTCGGGACAGGGCAAAGGTAAGGGTACTGAAGCTTTCTTT.

This chain joins TRBV5-1 and TRBJ1-2; 7 nucleotides agree with TRBD1. The J segment lost 8 bases and the V segment lost 0 bases, leaving 4 bases of the junction unmatched. The CDR3 loop spans 13 amino acids. The germline V gene has CDR1 SGHRS and CDR2 YFSETQ. The CDR3 sequence is CASSLGTGQGYTF. The CDR3 DNA sequence: TGCGCCAGCAGCTTGGGGACAGGCCAAGGCTACACCTTC.

In DNA form, the CDR3 reads TGTGCTAGTGGTTTGGCACTTAGTGGCCGAGGCGAGCAGTACTTC. Amino acid sequence: CASGLALSGRGEQYF. This chain uses TRBV12-5 with TRBJ2-7; no firm D call. Germline V gene sequence: CDR1 LGHNT, CDR2 FRNRAP. The CDR3 is made up of 15 amino acids. V shed 1 base and J shed 6 bases, with 16 bases lying between them.

The genes are TRBV5-5 and TRBJ2-7; 9 nucleotides line up with TRBD1. The CDR3 is 14 residues long. Unmatched junction bases numbered 9, after V lost 4 bases and J lost 7 bases. The germline CDR1 and CDR2 sequences are SGHKS and YYEKEE (reference sequence). In DNA, the CDR3 is TGTGCCAGCAGCCAGGGACAGGGTCTAAGGGAGCAGTACTTC. It is translated as CASSQGQGLREQYF. Variable domain in full (rest from reference TRBV5-5 and TRBJ2-7): DAGVTQSPTHLIKTRGQQVTLRCSPISGHKSVSWYQQVLGQGPQFIFQYYEKEERGRGNFPDRFSARQFPNYSSELNVNALLLGDSALYLCASSQGQGLREQYFGPGTRLTVT.

The CDR3 is CASSLEAGWGSPLHF. CDR3 DNA sequence: TGTGCCAGCAGCTTGGAGGCAGGGTGGGGTTCACCCCTCCACTTT. V usage is TRBV5-6 and J usage is TRBJ1-6, with D possibly TRBD1 on 5 matching bases. The V gene's germline CDR1 is SGHDT and CDR2 YYEEEE. CDR3 length: 15 amino acids. Trimming left V 0 bases short and J 9 bases short, with 13 bases between.

The rearrangement uses TRBV5-4 and TRBJ2-3; 9 bases map to TRBD2. Germline CDR1 is SGHNT and CDR2 is YYREEE (reference sequence). The CDR3 is 16 residues long. V shed 5 bases, J shed 3 bases, and the junction held 10 bases outside the gene matches. CDR3 DNA: TGTGCCAGCAGGGACTATAGCGGGGGTGGTACAGATACGCAGTATTTT. The encoded protein is CASRDYSGGGTDTQYF.

The rearrangement uses TRBV9 and TRBJ1-1; TRBD1 might be the D (6 bases). Germline values: CDR1 SGDLS, CDR2 YYNGEE. The CDR3 covers 16 residues. The V gene lost 0 bases and the J gene lost 0 bases, with 12 bases spanning the gap. CDR3 DNA: TGTGCCAGCAGCGTAGGGGATAGGACAGTGAACACTGAAGCTTTCTTT. It specifies CASSVGDRTVNTEAFF.

This rearrangement joins TRBV14 to TRBJ2-7; TRBD1 agrees at 8 bases. CDR1 is SGHDN and CDR2 is FVKESK in the germline V gene. The J segment lost 2 bases and the V segment lost 4 bases, leaving 1 base of the junction unmatched. This CDR3 has 13 residues. CDR3 nucleotide sequence: TGTGCCAGCAGCCGACAGGGGACCTACGAGCAGTACTTC. Translation gives CASSRQGTYEQYF.

The chain couples TRBV19 to TRBJ2-2; 7 bases line up with TRBD1. CDR3 length: 15 residues. Germline V gene lookup returns CDR1 LNHDA and CDR2 SQIVND (reference sequence). J was trimmed by 9 bases and V by 1 base; bases with no gene match: 8. The CDR3 nucleotides read TGTGCCAGTAGTATAGTACCAGGGGGTGGCAGGGAGCTGTTTTTT. This encodes CASSIVPGGGRELFF.

The count of this clone is one. V gene TRBV15 combines with J gene TRBJ1-4, with no clear D. The CDR3 sequence is 14 residues long. CDR1 and CDR2 from the germline V gene are LNHNV and YYDKDF (reference sequence). V was cut by 3 bases and J by 11 bases, with 16 bases left in between. The CDR3 DNA is TGTGCCACCAGCAGGAGGACTGGCGCGGGGAAACTGTTTTTT. Encoded protein: CATSRRTGAGKLFF.

This clone was picked up a small number of times. The chain couples TRBV7-9 to TRBJ2-2, with 9 nucleotides matching TRBD1. CDR3 length: 18 amino acids. Germline CDR1 reads SEHNR; CDR2 reads FQNEAQ (reference sequence). Germline trimming cut 0 bases from V and 3 bases from J; bases unmatched to any gene: 8. The CDR3 is CASSLAEYRGRDTGELFF. The CDR3 DNA sequence: TGTGCCAGCAGCTTAGCTGAGTACAGGGGGCGAGACACCGGGGAGCTGTTTTTT. The full variable domain, rest sourced from reference TRBV7-9 and TRBJ2-2, is DTGVSQNPRHKITKRGQNVTFRCDPISEHNRLYWYRQTLGQGPEFLTYFQNEAQLEKSRLLSDRFSAERPKGSFSTLEIQRTEQGDSAMYLCASSLAEYRGRDTGELFFGEGSRLTVL.